A selection of T cell receptor beta chains follows, all from one sample in a study of blood T cell repertoires in COVID-19. The protocol was immunoSEQ multiplex PCR, while the TCRdb copy is restricted to in-frame clones and leaves out a portion. The sample has under 300,000 clones, roughly nine tenths seen once. Sequenced material: PBMCs or T cells enriched from blood (not recorded which). The source of these receptors is a woman aged 55-69 years who had recovered from COVID-19. Both conserved end residues are part of each CDR3. D genes are given only for firm matches. Clone size is shown for a subset of rows, as once, few, many or a class of expanded clone.

v_call	clone_size	d_call	j_call	cdr3_aa	cdr3_nt
TRBV18	few	NA	TRBJ1-5	CASSPSRTKIIMGGPQHF	TGTGCCAGCTCACCCTCTCGGACAAAGATAATCATGGGTGGGCCCCAGCATTTT
TRBV11-3	NA	NA	TRBJ1-1	CASRGGGTEAFF	TGTGCCAGCAGAGGGGGGGGCACTGAAGCTTTCTTT
TRBV5-8	NA	NA	TRBJ2-5	CASSLGRVQQETQYF	TGTGCCAGCAGCTTGGGCCGGGTACAACAAGAGACCCAGTACTTC
TRBV9	NA	TRBD1	TRBJ1-4	CASSAGTANEKLFF	TGTGCCAGCAGCGCCGGGACAGCGAATGAAAAACTGTTTTTT
TRBV5-1	NA	TRBD1	TRBJ1-1	CASSDSPGQLNTEAFF	TGCGCCAGCAGCGATTCACCGGGACAGTTGAACACTGAAGCTTTCTTT
TRBV6-4	few	TRBD2	TRBJ2-2	CASSDSSGSTGELFF	TGTGCCAGCAGTGACTCTAGCGGGAGCACCGGGGAGCTGTTTTTT
TRBV28	NA	TRBD2	TRBJ2-7	CASTPGGSYEQYF	TGTGCCAGCACCCCGGGGGGGTCCTACGAGCAGTACTTC
TRBV7-9	NA	NA	TRBJ1-1	CASSLGLTRPMNTEAFF	TGTGCCAGCAGCTTGGGTCTTACTAGACCGATGAACACTGAAGCTTTCTTT
TRBV10-3	NA	TRBD1	TRBJ1-2	CAISGTGADGYTF	TGTGCCATCAGTGGAACAGGGGCGGATGGCTACACCTTC
TRBV27	NA	NA	TRBJ2-7	CASKQQGPYEQYF	TGTGCCAGCAAACAACAGGGCCCCTACGAGCAGTACTTC
TRBV29-1	NA	NA	TRBJ1-3	CSIGVAGGGGNTIYF	TGCAGCATTGGGGTTGCGGGTGGTGGTGGAAACACCATATATTTT
TRBV7-3	NA	TRBD2	TRBJ2-5	CASSRGVQETQYF	TGTGCCAGCAGCCGGGGGGTGCAGGAGACCCAGTACTTC
TRBV12-3/TRBV12-4	NA	NA	TRBJ1-2	CASSFVGYGYTF	TGTGCCAGCAGTTTTGTCGGGTATGGCTACACCTTC
TRBV9	NA	NA	TRBJ1-2	CASSEDYRGGYTF	TGTGCCAGCAGCGAGGACTATCGAGGGGGCTACACCTTC
TRBV5-1	NA	NA	TRBJ2-1	CASSLFYYNEQFF	TGCGCCAGCAGCTTGTTCTATTACAATGAGCAGTTCTTC
TRBV5-1	NA	NA	TRBJ2-7	CASRFRQESSYEQYF	TGCGCCAGCAGGTTTCGACAGGAGAGCTCCTACGAGCAGTACTTC
TRBV5-4	NA	TRBD1	TRBJ1-6	CASSVQGTGSPLHF	TGTGCCAGCAGCGTACAGGGGACCGGTTCACCCCTCCACTTT
TRBV5-1	once	TRBD1	TRBJ1-1	CASSLMTGVIEAFF	TGCGCCAGCAGCTTAATGACAGGGGTAATCGAAGCTTTCTTT
TRBV9	NA	NA	TRBJ1-6	CASSVEGGDNSPLHF	TGTGCCAGCAGCGTAGAAGGAGGGGACAATTCACCCCTCCACTTT
TRBV27	NA	TRBD1	TRBJ1-6	CASSRDRGSPLHF	TGTGCCAGCAGTCGGGACAGGGGATCACCCCTCCACTTT
TRBV10-1	NA	NA	TRBJ1-1	CASSPSTGNTEAFF	TGCGCCAGCAGTCCTTCGACAGGGAACACTGAAGCTTTCTTT
TRBV28	NA	NA	TRBJ1-2	CASSSQQGYGYTF	TGTGCCAGCAGTTCCCAACAGGGCTATGGCTACACCTTC
TRBV9	NA	NA	TRBJ1-6	CASSDRQNNSPLHF	TGTGCCAGCAGCGACCGACAGAATAATTCACCCCTCCACTTT
TRBV5-8	NA	NA	TRBJ1-1	CASSSQNTEAFF	TGTGCCAGCAGTTCCCAGAACACTGAAGCTTTCTTT
TRBV11-3	NA	TRBD2	TRBJ2-2	CASSPLRDLAGEPITGELFF	TGTGCCAGCAGCCCCCTTCGTGACCTAGCGGGAGAGCCGATCACCGGGGAGCTGTTTTTT
TRBV7-9	NA	TRBD1	TRBJ1-4	CASSLARQGVEEKLFF	TGTGCCAGCAGCTTAGCGCGACAGGGGGTGGAAGAAAAACTGTTTTTT
TRBV5-5	NA	NA	TRBJ1-5	CASSLPGGNQPQHF	TGTGCCAGCAGCTTGCCCGGGGGAAATCAGCCCCAGCATTTT
TRBV5-1	NA	NA	TRBJ2-6	CASSKGTPESVLTF	TGCGCCAGCAGCAAAGGGACACCGGAAAGCGTCCTGACTTTC
TRBV21-1	NA	NA	TRBJ1-4	CASSIPSPGVNEKLFF	TGTGCCAGCAGCATACCTTCGCCAGGGGTCAACGAAAAACTGTTTTTT
TRBV5-6	NA	NA	TRBJ1-2	CASSLQSPYGYTF	TGTGCCAGCAGCTTGCAGTCCCCCTATGGCTACACCTTC
TRBV5-1	NA	TRBD2	TRBJ2-3	CASSKERGDTQYF	TGCGCCAGCAGCAAGGAGCGGGGAGATACGCAGTATTTT
TRBV5-1	once	TRBD2	TRBJ2-1	CASSSVLAGGIEQFF	TGCGCCAGCAGCTCCGTCCTAGCGGGAGGTATTGAGCAGTTCTTC
TRBV18	NA	NA	TRBJ2-7	CASSSLGGSSYEQYF	TGTGCCAGCTCATCCTTAGGAGGATCCAGCTACGAGCAGTACTTC
TRBV9	NA	NA	TRBJ1-6	CASSSTGGTNSPLHF	TGTGCCAGCAGCTCGACCGGGGGTACTAATTCACCCCTCCACTTT
TRBV28	NA	NA	TRBJ2-1	CASSHSVWGHEQFF	TGTGCCAGCAGTCATTCCGTATGGGGCCATGAGCAGTTCTTC
TRBV6-5	NA	TRBD1	TRBJ1-1	CASSPSRQGITEAFF	TGTGCCAGCAGTCCCTCCCGACAGGGGATAACTGAAGCTTTCTTT
TRBV11-1	NA	NA	TRBJ2-1	CASSSLVTYNEQFF	TGTGCCAGCAGCTCACTAGTGACCTACAATGAGCAGTTCTTC
TRBV10-1	NA	TRBD1	TRBJ1-1	CASSETRQGEAFF	TGCGCCAGCAGTGAGACAAGACAGGGAGAAGCTTTCTTT
TRBV4-1	once	NA	TRBJ2-1	CASSQDGGGLAPNEQFF	TGCGCCAGCAGCCAAGATGGGGGGGGCCTAGCACCTAATGAGCAGTTCTTC
TRBV18	few	NA	TRBJ2-7	CASSPPGHPYEQYF	TGTGCCAGCTCACCACCGGGACATCCCTACGAGCAGTACTTC
TRBV28	once	TRBD1	TRBJ2-7	CASTRGYGQYF	TGTGCCAGCACCAGGGGGTACGGGCAGTACTTC
TRBV7-6	NA	NA	TRBJ2-4	CASSSHRKNIQYF	TGTGCCAGCAGCTCCCACAGGAAAAACATTCAGTACTTC
TRBV2	few	NA	TRBJ2-5	CASRTGKETQYF	TGTGCCAGCAGGACAGGAAAAGAGACCCAGTACTTC
TRBV7-2	NA	NA	TRBJ1-2	CASSLSTVNYGYTF	TGTGCCAGCAGCTTAAGCACAGTTAACTATGGCTACACCTTC
TRBV19	NA	NA	TRBJ2-1	CASSTEDSWNEQFF	TGTGCCAGTAGTACCGAGGACAGTTGGAATGAGCAGTTCTTC
TRBV27	NA	NA	TRBJ2-7	CASRPGEANEQYF	TGTGCCAGCAGACCAGGGGAAGCAAACGAGCAGTACTTC
TRBV5-1	NA	TRBD1	TRBJ1-2	CASSPEGAGGYTF	TGCGCCAGCAGCCCTGAGGGGGCTGGTGGCTACACCTTC
TRBV3-1/TRBV3-2	NA	TRBD2	TRBJ2-5	CASSQKLPGLAAPRAQYF	TGTGCCAGCAGCCAAAAGTTGCCGGGACTAGCGGCTCCCAGGGCCCAGTACTTC
TRBV25-1	NA	NA	TRBJ2-1	CASSDTGTLNNEQFF	TGTGCCAGCAGTGACACCGGGACTTTAAACAATGAGCAGTTCTTC
TRBV5-4	NA	NA	TRBJ1-5	CASSLSAGPQHF	TGTGCCAGCAGCCTGAGCGCGGGGCCCCAGCATTTT
TRBV11-3	NA	TRBD2	TRBJ2-2	CASTSGGLGHTGELFF	TGTGCCAGCACGTCGGGAGGGCTGGGTCACACCGGGGAGCTGTTTTTT
TRBV24-1	NA	TRBD1	TRBJ1-6	CATSPRDRYNSPLHF	TGTGCCACCAGTCCCCGGGACAGATATAATTCACCCCTCCACTTT